This record looks at one T cell receptor (beta chain) sequence and its context. Its antigen is unidentified. The study sequenced TCR beta in blood CD8+ and CD4+ T cells. In germline, CDR1 is SQVTM, CDR2 ANQGSEA. Between the trimmed V and J ends, which lost 2 bases and 9 bases, there was a span of 10 bases. The CDR3 runs to 11 residues. Reverse transcription of about 0.5 to 1 ug RNA used random hexamers. TCRdb ran MiXCR on the immunoSEQ multiplex PCR reads and lists one entry per CDR3 protein. The sample lists some 150,000 distinct CDR3 sequences, approximately 96% occurring once. These data are taken from a study of CD8 T cells in Susac syndrome. Study-level results: As the study acknowledged, the number of individuals in its TCR sequencing and HLA analysis was relatively small.

V gene TRBV29-1 combines with J gene TRBJ1-2; TRBD1 might be the D (5 bases). Specimen: CD8+ T cells from PBMCs. This receptor was obtained from a human donor with multiple sclerosis. CDR3 sequence: CSVEYRGRYTF. In DNA form, the CDR3 reads TGCAGCGTTGAATATAGGGGACGCTACACCTTC. The variable domain in full, with the rest retrieved from reference TRBV29-1 and TRBJ1-2, is SAVISQKPSRDICQRGTSLTIQCQVDSQVTMMFWYRQQPGQSLTLIATANQGSEATYESGFVIDKFPISRPNLTFSTLTVSNMSPEDSSIYLCSVEYRGRYTFGSGTRLTVV.